This is a list of T cell receptor beta chains from one sample in a study of CD8 T cells in Susac syndrome. TCRdb reprocessed the immunoSEQ multiplex PCR reads via MiXCR and lists one record per CDR3 protein. Of 95,000 to 150,000 distinct CDR3 sequences in the sample, over 90% were seen once. Input material: CD4+ T cells from PBMCs. The receptor source for this set is a human donor with Susac syndrome. CDR3s include the opening cysteine and the closing phenylalanine or tryptophan. A D gene is named only where the DNA matches it firmly. Size is stated for part of the rows, as once, few or many counts, or as a class when the clone is expanded.

TRBV6-5	TRBJ2-7	-	-	TGTGCCAGCAGTTCAGGACTTTTGCAGTACTTC	CASSSGLLQYF
TRBV5-1	TRBJ2-5	-	TRBD2	TGCGCCAGCAGCTTGTTCGGGCTAGCGGGAGAAGAGACCCAGTACTTC	CASSLFGLAGEETQYF
TRBV28	TRBJ2-7	-	-	TGTGCCAGCAGCCTGACAGTTTACGAGCAGTACTTC	CASSLTVYEQYF
TRBV18	TRBJ1-1	few	-	TGTGCCAGCTCACCGCAGAGGAACACTGAAGCTTTCTTT	CASSPQRNTEAFF
TRBV29-1	TRBJ2-3	once	-	TGCAGCTTCGGGGCGGGGACAGATACGCAGTATTTT	CSFGAGTDTQYF
TRBV24-1	TRBJ2-1	-	-	TGTGCCACCAGTGACCCCGCCCGGGGCAATGAGCAGTTCTTC	CATSDPARGNEQFF
TRBV11-3	TRBJ2-7	-	-	TGTGCCAGCAGCTTAGATCCCTCTGGCGAGCAGTACTTC	CASSLDPSGEQYF
TRBV28	TRBJ2-7	-	-	TGTGCCAGCAGTTTATGGGATGTCGGGACTTCCCTTAACGAGCAGTACTTC	CASSLWDVGTSLNEQYF
TRBV20-1	TRBJ1-5	-	-	TGCAGTGCCCAGACAGGAGCCCCTAATCAGCCCCAGCATTTT	CSAQTGAPNQPQHF
TRBV5-6	TRBJ2-5	once	-	TGTGCCAGCAGCTTGAGAGCGGGAGAGACCCAGTACTTC	CASSLRAGETQYF
TRBV30	TRBJ1-2	-	-	TGTGCCTGGATGGGGAAGGGGTCCTATGGCTACACCTTC	CAWMGKGSYGYTF
TRBV29-1	TRBJ2-5	-	-	TGCAGCGTTTTGGGGACTTCTCAAGAGACCCAGTACTTC	CSVLGTSQETQYF
TRBV29-1	TRBJ2-1	-	TRBD2	TGCAGCGCATCTTCTAGCGGGAGCGGGAATGAGCAGTTCTTC	CSASSSGSGNEQFF
TRBV7-3	TRBJ1-1	-	-	TGTGCCAGCAGCTTAAGACAGGCGGTAGGGTTAGCAGATACTTTCTTT	CASSLRQAVGLADTFF
TRBV24-1	TRBJ2-3	-	-	TGTGCCACCAGTGAGGGAGCCACAGATACGCAGTATTTT	CATSEGATDTQYF
TRBV11-2	TRBJ2-1	-	-	TGTGCCAGCAGCTTAGAAAGAGTAGCTAGTCAGTTCTTC	CASSLERVASQFF
TRBV15	TRBJ1-1	-	-	TGTGCCACCAGCAGGTGGGAGAACACTGAAGCTTTCTTT	CATSRWENTEAFF
TRBV20-1	TRBJ2-3	-	-	TGCAGTGTGGAACTAGCCTCTCGGGGCACAGATACGCAGTATTTT	CSVELASRGTDTQYF
TRBV11-2	TRBJ2-1	-	TRBD2	TGTGCCAGCAGCTTAGACCGGGGGACTAGCGGGAGGAGGGCATACAATGAGCAGTTCTTC	CASSLDRGTSGRRAYNEQFF
TRBV12-3/TRBV12-4	TRBJ2-3	once	TRBD2	TGTGCCAGCAGTTTTTCTGGCGGGAGGGCCTCCACAGATACGCAGTATTTT	CASSFSGGRASTDTQYF
TRBV5-1	TRBJ2-5	-	TRBD2	TGCGCCAGCAGTCTAGCGGGAGTTGGAGAGACCCAGTACTTC	CASSLAGVGETQYF
TRBV5-1	TRBJ2-5	-	TRBD2	TGCGCCAGCACGGTGCGGGAGAGTAGGGAGACCCAGTACTTC	CASTVRESRETQYF
TRBV28	TRBJ1-5	-	-	TGTGCCAGCAGCCAAAGCTCCCGGATGCAGCCCCAGCATTTT	CASSQSSRMQPQHF
TRBV4-1	TRBJ2-5	once	-	TGCGCCAGCAGCCAAACGGTGGGCCGTATTAGTATCCGGGTGGCGGAGACCCAGTACTTC	CASSQTVGRISIRVAETQYF
TRBV7-9	TRBJ2-3	-	-	TGTGCCAGCAGCTTAACCAAGAGCACAGATACGCAGTATTTT	CASSLTKSTDTQYF
TRBV30	TRBJ2-7	-	-	TGTGCCTGGACCCGGACTTCTTCTTCCCCCTACGAGCAGTACTTC	CAWTRTSSSPYEQYF
TRBV4-3	TRBJ2-2	-	-	TGCGCCAGCAGCCAAGACCGGGGGGAGCTGTTTTTT	CASSQDRGELFF
TRBV12-3/TRBV12-4	TRBJ1-5	-	-	TGTGCCAGCAGTCCAGGGATAAGGGGCAATCAGCCCCAGCATTTT	CASSPGIRGNQPQHF
TRBV6-4	TRBJ2-3	-	TRBD2	TGTGCCAGCAGTCCGACTAGCGGAGCAGATACGCAGTATTTT	CASSPTSGADTQYF
TRBV20-1	TRBJ1-2	-	-	TGCAGTGCTAGAGTGGGGCAGAACTATGGCTACACCTTC	CSARVGQNYGYTF
TRBV29-1	TRBJ2-2	-	TRBD2	TGCAGCGTGACACCGGGAGGCGGGGAGCTGTTTTTT	CSVTPGGGELFF
TRBV5-6	TRBJ2-1	-	-	TGTGCCAGCAGCTTGGGGGGCACGGTCTACAATGAGCAGTTCTTC	CASSLGGTVYNEQFF
TRBV7-9	TRBJ2-7	-	-	TGTGCCAGCAGCTCAGACCTCTACGAGCAGTACTTC	CASSSDLYEQYF
TRBV10-3	TRBJ2-5	-	-	TGTGCCATCAGTTCCTATGCGGAGACCCAGTACTTC	CAISSYAETQYF